This T cell receptor beta chain was identified during a study of radiation and T cells in renal cell carcinoma (TCRdb year 2020). Background on the whole study: A total of some 55 samples underwent TCR beta sequencing, made up of about 26 tumors and around 27 peripheral blood samples. The last blood draw happened 4 weeks after radiation, timed to coincide with nephrectomy. Across all 50 or so samples, several million unique CDR3 nucleotide sequences encoding 2,658,974 unique CDR3 amino acid sequences were identified.

A word on this clone: This clone's antigen is unknown. Base quality data are lacking; no much larger clone is found one base away.

The research as a whole found: Because pretreatment tumor biopsies were not available, the study could not determine whether clonotypes were already present within the tumor at baseline. Because the trial had a single-armed design, the trial could not examine how radiation dose or scheduling affected the TCR repertoire. An increase in top tumor clonotypes in blood was observed from baseline to 2 weeks post-radiation, followed by contraction by 4 weeks, which was taken to suggest transient expansion of tumor-resident clones. Changes in the blood repertoire were not tracked past 4 weeks after treatment.

Reading the label with the study, this specimen's time point is: blood 4 weeks post-SBRT, at nephrectomy. Per the publication, the treatment or condition label means: 15 Gy SBRT to primary tumor, nephrectomy 4 weeks later. The samples were obtained from a clinical trial, where primary renal cell carcinomas were treated with 15 Gy stereotactic body radiation therapy and then removed by nephrectomy 4 weeks afterward. Serial peripheral blood from radiation-treated patients was sampled at baseline, 2 weeks and 4 weeks after SBRT to track tumor-enriched clonotypes. Every patient's renal cell carcinoma showed clear cell pathology. Genomic DNA for TCR sequencing was prepared using the QIAamp DNA Blood Mini Kit (Qiagen). The analyses included just those samples that passed every quality control check. TCR beta libraries were generated from genomic DNA with the immunoSEQ kit, following the manufacturer's recommendations. To prepare the libraries, a first multiplex PCR with proprietary primers was run, followed by a second PCR that added unique barcodes, and a bead cleanup was done after each round. A kit-provided positive control reaction and a negative control reaction were included in every sample batch. The final libraries were assessed on an Agilent 4200 TapeStation D1000 ScreenTape, pooled by volume, and quantified by qPCR. An Illumina NextSeq500 fitted with a MidOutput 150-cycle cartridge performed the sequencing, running 156 Read1 cycles and 15 Index1 cycles with the kit's custom primers. The pooled library was loaded at approximately 1 pM, with an approximately 19% PhiX control spiked in. In the authors' own workflow: The vendor-processed data were analyzed in R, and a clonotype was defined as all T cells that share the same CDR3 nucleotide sequence. In the clone abundance analyses, frequencies in each sample were normalized to that sample's 10,000 most abundant clones. Public T cell clones, averaging fewer than five per sample, were removed before analysis. A difference in abundance of at least 32-fold between compartments was used to define tumor-enriched and baseline blood-enriched clonotypes. A beta-binomial differential abundance model was used to identify clonotypes that were expanded or contracted between blood time points. Tumor-blood repertoire similarity was measured with the Baroni-Urbani and Buser coefficient, and groups were compared using two-tailed Wilcoxon tests in R. TCRdb holds this immuneACCESS table with in-frame rearrangements only. Some clones are missing; in checked studies, unresolved V genes explain under half, and the rest has no known cause. Clone size and V and J calls were adopted from that table, with D and trimming inferred from the DNA. The sample table records under 35,000 clones; roughly 80% of these occur just once. The top ten hold 30% to 35% of the sample.

The germline V gene yields MGHRA for CDR1 and YSYEKL for CDR2. V loses 4 bases of germline sequence and J loses 5 bases, and the interval between the two ends is 23 bases. The CDR3 numbers 17 residues from cysteine through phenylalanine. Only the CDR3 region is kept as DNA, spanning 51 bases read in frame from base 1. Recombination linked TRBV4-1 to TRBJ2-5, with no D gene named confidently. The clonotype comes from a man between 60 and 75 years old with renal cell carcinoma. The sequencing here drew on blood, taken from a patient whose treatment included radiotherapy and nephrectomy. Here is the DNA: TGCGCCAGCAGCCTAAGTGGGGTCCTTGAGGCGAGGGAGACCCAGTACTTC. It encodes CASSLSGVLEARETQYF.